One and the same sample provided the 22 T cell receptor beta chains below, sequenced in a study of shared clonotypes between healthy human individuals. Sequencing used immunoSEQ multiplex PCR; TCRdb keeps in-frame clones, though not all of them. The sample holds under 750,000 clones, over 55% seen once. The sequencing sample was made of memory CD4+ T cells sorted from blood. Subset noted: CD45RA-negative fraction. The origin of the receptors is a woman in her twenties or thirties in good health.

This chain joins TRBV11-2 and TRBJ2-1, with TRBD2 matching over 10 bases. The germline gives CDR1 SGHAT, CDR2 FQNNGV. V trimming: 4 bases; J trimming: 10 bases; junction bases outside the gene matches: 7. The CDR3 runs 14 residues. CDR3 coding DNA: TGTGCCAGCAGCTCACCGGGACTAGCGAAAGAGCAGTTCTTC. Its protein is CASSSPGLAKEQFF. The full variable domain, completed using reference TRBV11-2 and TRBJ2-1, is EAGVAQSPRYKIIEKRQSVAFWCNPISGHATLYWYQQILGQGPKLLIQFQNNGVVDDSQLPKDRFSAERLKGVDSTLKIQPAKLEDSAVYLCASSSPGLAKEQFFGPGTRLTVL.

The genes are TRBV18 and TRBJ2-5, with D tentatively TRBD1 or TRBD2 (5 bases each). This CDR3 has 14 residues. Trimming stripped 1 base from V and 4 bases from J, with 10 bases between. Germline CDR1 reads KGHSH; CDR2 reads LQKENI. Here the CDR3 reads CASSPRGAGETQYF. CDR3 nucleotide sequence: TGTGCCAGCTCACCACGAGGGGCAGGAGAGACCCAGTACTTC.

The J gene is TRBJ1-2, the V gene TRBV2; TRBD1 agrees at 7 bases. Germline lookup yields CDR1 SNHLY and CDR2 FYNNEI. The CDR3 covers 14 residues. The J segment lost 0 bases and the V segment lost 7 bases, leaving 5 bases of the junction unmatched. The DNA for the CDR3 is TGTGCCAGCAATCAGGGACAGTCTAACTATGGCTACACCTTC. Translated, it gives CASNQGQSNYGYTF.

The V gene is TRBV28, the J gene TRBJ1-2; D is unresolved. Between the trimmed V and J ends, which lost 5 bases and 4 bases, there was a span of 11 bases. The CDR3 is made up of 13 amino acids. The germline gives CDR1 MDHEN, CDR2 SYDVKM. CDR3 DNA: TGTGCCAGCAGTGCGGTGGCAGCCTATGGCTACACCTTC. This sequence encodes CASSAVAAYGYTF.

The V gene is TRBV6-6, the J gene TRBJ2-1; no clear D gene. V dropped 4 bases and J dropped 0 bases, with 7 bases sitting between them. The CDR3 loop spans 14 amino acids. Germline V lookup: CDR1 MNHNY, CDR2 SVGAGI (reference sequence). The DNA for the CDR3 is TGTGCCAGCAGTTCACAGAGCTCCTACAATGAGCAGTTCTTC. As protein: CASSSQSSYNEQFF.

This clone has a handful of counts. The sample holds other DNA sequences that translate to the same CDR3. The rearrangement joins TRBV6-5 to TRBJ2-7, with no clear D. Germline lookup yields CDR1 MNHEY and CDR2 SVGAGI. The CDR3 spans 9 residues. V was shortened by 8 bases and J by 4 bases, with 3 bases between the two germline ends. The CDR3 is CASGYEQYF. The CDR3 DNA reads TGTGCCAGCGGGTACGAGCAGTACTTC.

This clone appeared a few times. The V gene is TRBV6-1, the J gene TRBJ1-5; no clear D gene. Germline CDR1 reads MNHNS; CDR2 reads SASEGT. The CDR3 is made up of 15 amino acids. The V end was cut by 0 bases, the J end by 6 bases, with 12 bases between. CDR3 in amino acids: CASSEASADAQPQHF. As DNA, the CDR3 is TGTGCCAGCAGTGAAGCGTCGGCCGATGCTCAGCCCCAGCATTTT.

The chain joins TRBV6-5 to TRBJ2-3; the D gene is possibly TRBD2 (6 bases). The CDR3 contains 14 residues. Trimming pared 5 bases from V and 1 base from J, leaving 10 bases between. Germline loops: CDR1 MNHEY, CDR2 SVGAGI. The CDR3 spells CASSRDLGTDTQYF. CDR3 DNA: TGTGCCAGCAGTCGGGACTTAGGCACAGATACGCAGTATTTT.

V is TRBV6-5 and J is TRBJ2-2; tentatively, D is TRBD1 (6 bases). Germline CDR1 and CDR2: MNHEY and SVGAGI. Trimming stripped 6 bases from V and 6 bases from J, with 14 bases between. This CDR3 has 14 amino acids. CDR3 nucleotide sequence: TGTGCCAGCAGAAGAAACAGGGTATCCGGGGAGCTGTTTTTT. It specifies CASRRNRVSGELFF.

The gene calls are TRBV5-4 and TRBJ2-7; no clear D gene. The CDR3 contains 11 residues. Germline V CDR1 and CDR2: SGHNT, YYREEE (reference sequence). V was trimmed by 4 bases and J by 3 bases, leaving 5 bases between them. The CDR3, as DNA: TGTGCCAGCAGCAACAACTACGAGCAGTACTTC. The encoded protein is CASSNNYEQYF.

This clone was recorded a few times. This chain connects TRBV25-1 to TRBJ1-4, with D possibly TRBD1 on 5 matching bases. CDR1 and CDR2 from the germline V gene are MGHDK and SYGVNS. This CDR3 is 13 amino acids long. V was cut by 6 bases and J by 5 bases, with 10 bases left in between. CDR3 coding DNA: TGTGCCAGCAGACCCGGGGGAAATGAAAAACTGTTTTTT. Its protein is CASRPGGNEKLFF.

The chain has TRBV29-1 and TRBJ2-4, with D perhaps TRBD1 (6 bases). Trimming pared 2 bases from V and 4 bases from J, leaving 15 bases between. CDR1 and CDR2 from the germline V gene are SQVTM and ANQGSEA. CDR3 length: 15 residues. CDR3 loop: CSVEWSYGQKNIQYF. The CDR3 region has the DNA TGCAGCGTTGAATGGTCTTATGGACAGAAAAACATTCAGTACTTC. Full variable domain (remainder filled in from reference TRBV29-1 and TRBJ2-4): SAVISQKPSRDICQRGTSLTIQCQVDSQVTMMFWYRQQPGQSLTLIATANQGSEATYESGFVIDKFPISRPNLTFSTLTVSNMSPEDSSIYLCSVEWSYGQKNIQYFGAGTRLSVL.

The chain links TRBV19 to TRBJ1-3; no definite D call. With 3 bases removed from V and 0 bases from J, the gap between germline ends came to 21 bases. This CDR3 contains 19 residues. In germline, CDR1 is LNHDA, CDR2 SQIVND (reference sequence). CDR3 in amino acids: CASSISGTAKFISGNTIYF. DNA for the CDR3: TGTGCCAGTAGTATTTCGGGAACAGCCAAATTCATCTCTGGAAACACCATATATTTT.

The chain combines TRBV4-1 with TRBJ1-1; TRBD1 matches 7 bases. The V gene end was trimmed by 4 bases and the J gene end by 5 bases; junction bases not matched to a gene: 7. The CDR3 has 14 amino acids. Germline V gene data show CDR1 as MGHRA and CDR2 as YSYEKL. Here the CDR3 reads CASSLGGRFTEAFF. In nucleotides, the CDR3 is TGCGCCAGCAGCCTAGGGGGCAGGTTTACTGAAGCTTTCTTT.

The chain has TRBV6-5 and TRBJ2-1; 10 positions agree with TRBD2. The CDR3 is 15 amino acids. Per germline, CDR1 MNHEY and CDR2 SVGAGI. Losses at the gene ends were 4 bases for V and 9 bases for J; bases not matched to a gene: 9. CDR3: CASSLLAGTRGEQFF. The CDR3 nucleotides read TGTGCCAGCAGTTTACTAGCGGGGACGAGGGGTGAGCAGTTCTTC.

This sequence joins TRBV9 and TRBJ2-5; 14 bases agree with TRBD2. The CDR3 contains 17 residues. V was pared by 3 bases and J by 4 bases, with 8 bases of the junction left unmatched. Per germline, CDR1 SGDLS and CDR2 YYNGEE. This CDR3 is CASSAGLAGEKRETQYF. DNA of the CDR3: TGTGCCAGCAGCGCGGGACTAGCGGGAGAGAAGCGAGAGACCCAGTACTTC.

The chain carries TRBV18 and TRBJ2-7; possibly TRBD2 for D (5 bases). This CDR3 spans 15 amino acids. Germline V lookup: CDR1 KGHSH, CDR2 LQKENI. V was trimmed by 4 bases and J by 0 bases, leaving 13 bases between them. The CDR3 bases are TGTGCCAGCTCACAGGGAGAGCTCACCTCCTACGAGCAGTACTTC. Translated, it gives CASSQGELTSYEQYF.

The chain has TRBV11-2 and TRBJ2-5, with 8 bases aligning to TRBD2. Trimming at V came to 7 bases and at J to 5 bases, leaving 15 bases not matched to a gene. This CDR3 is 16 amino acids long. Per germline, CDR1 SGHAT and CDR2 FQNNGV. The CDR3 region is CASTTQSGGPMETQYF. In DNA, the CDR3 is TGTGCCAGCACCACTCAATCGGGAGGGCCGATGGAGACCCAGTACTTC. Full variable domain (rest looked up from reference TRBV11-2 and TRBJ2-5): EAGVAQSPRYKIIEKRQSVAFWCNPISGHATLYWYQQILGQGPKLLIQFQNNGVVDDSQLPKDRFSAERLKGVDSTLKIQPAKLEDSAVYLCASTTQSGGPMETQYFGPGTRLLVL.

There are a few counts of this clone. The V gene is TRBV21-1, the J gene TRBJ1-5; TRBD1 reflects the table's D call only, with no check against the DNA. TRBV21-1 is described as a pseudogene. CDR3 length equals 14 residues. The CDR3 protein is CASSKITRHQPQHF. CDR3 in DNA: TGTGCCAGCAGCAAAATAACACGTCATCAGCCCCAGCATTTT.

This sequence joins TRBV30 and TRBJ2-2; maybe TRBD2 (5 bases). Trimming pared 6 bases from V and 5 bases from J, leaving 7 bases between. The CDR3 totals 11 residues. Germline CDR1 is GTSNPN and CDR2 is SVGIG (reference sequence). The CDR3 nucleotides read TGTGCCTGTTCGGGAACCGGGGAGCTGTTTTTT. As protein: CACSGTGELFF.

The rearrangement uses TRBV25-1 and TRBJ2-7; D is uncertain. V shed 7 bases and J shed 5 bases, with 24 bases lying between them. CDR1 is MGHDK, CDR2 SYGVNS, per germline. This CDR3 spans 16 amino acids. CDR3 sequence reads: CASTPSAASGPHEQYF. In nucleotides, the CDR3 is TGTGCCAGCACCCCCTCGGCGGCCTCCGGCCCCCACGAGCAGTACTTC.

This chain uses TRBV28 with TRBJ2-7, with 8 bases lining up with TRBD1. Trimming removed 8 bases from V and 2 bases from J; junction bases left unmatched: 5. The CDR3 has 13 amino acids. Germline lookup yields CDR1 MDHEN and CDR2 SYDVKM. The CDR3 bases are TGTGCCAGCTGTCCGGGACAGGCCTACGAGCAGTACTTC. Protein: CASCPGQAYEQYF.